Listed below are T cell receptor beta chains from one sample, sequenced in a study of T cells in localized non-small cell lung cancer. The assay was immunoSEQ multiplex PCR, and TCRdb's table has in-frame clones only and misses some. This table holds 1,500 to 2,000 clones, approximately 22% found once. The sample in question was normal lung tissue next to the tumor, obtained before any cancer treatment. These TCRs come from a man aged 40 to 75 with stage I lung adenocarcinoma. CDR3s include the opening cysteine and the closing phenylalanine or tryptophan. The D gene is left open where the match is weak. Size is omitted from some rows. Given values are once, few, many or a class for expanded clones.

V,D,J,size,length,DNA,CDR3
TRBV5-1,TRBD1,TRBJ1-4,few,16,TGCGCCAGCAGCCTTTCCGGGACAGCAACTAATGAAAAACTGTTTTTT,CASSLSGTATNEKLFF
TRBV11-3,NA,TRBJ2-3,few,15,TGTGCCAGCAGCTTAGGGTTTGGAGGGACAGATACGCAGTATTTT,CASSLGFGGTDTQYF
TRBV6-8,TRBD2,TRBJ2-2,NA,16,TGTGCCATCAGTGTCGGGACTAGCGTCAACACCGGGGAGCTGTTTTTT,CAISVGTSVNTGELFF
TRBV6-8,TRBD2,TRBJ2-1,few,18,TGTGCCAGCAGTTGGTCTTTTTTAGCGGGGGACCCCTACAATGAGCAGTTCTTC,CASSWSFLAGDPYNEQFF
TRBV6-8,NA,TRBJ2-6,medium-sized,15,TGTGCCAGCAGTTACGTCAAACAGGGGGCCAACGTCCTGACTTTC,CASSYVKQGANVLTF
TRBV6-8,NA,TRBJ2-2,NA,15,TGTGCCAGCAGTTACTCTCCTGCCAGCGGGGGGGAGCTGTTTTTT,CASSYSPASGGELFF
TRBV9,TRBD2,TRBJ2-3,medium-sized,16,TGTGCCAGCAGCGAGACTAGCGGAGGAGGGACAGATACGCAGTATTTT,CASSETSGGGTDTQYF
TRBV18,NA,TRBJ2-5,NA,16,TGTGCCAGCTCACCACTCCATAGCGGATCACAAGAGACCCAGTACTTC,CASSPLHSGSQETQYF
TRBV6-8,NA,TRBJ1-1,NA,16,TGTGCCAGCAGTTACTCGATGGTGGTGGGCGGCACTGAAGCTTTCTTT,CASSYSMVVGGTEAFF
TRBV6-8,TRBD2,TRBJ2-1,medium-sized,16,TGTGCCAGCAGTTACTCGAGCAGCGGGACGTACAATGAGCAGTTCTTC,CASSYSSSGTYNEQFF
TRBV6-8,NA,TRBJ2-2,NA,15,TGTGCCAGCAGTGGGAGGTTCTTGGACACCGGGGAGCTGTTTTTT,CASSGRFLDTGELFF
TRBV11-3,TRBD2,TRBJ2-1,large,15,TGTGCCAGCAGCCTGGGGACTAGCGGAGGGAATGAGCAGTTCTTC,CASSLGTSGGNEQFF
TRBV10-1,NA,TRBJ2-7,once,15,TGCGCCAGCAGAGTACAGGTCTTATTCTCCTACGAGCAGTACTTC,CASRVQVLFSYEQYF
TRBV29-1,TRBD2,TRBJ2-1,NA,15,TGCAGCGTTGTTTCTAGCGGGAGTGGTGGCAATGAGCAGTTCTTC,CSVVSSGSGGNEQFF
TRBV11-3,TRBD2,TRBJ2-1,NA,16,TGTGCCAGCAGCCCCGGGACTAGCGGGAGAGTCAATGAGCAGTTCTTC,CASSPGTSGRVNEQFF
TRBV18,NA,TRBJ1-2,few,15,TGTGCCAGCTCACCGGACCGGGACGTTAGCTATGGCTACACCTTC,CASSPDRDVSYGYTF
TRBV19,TRBD1,TRBJ1-3,few,19,TGTGCCAGTAGTCGGAGGGACAGGGGCCTCGACCCCTCTGGAAACACCATATATTTT,CASSRRDRGLDPSGNTIYF
TRBV19,TRBD1,TRBJ2-2,NA,16,TGTGCCAGTAGTACCAGGACAGGGGGAAACACCGGGGAGCTGTTTTTT,CASSTRTGGNTGELFF
TRBV29-1,TRBD1,TRBJ1-3,few,17,TGCAGCGTTGAGACCACCGGGACAGGGGTTACTGGAAACACCATATATTTT,CSVETTGTGVTGNTIYF
TRBV18,TRBD1,TRBJ1-5,NA,16,TGTGCCAGCTCACCACCGACAGGGGGTAGCAATCAGCCCCAGCATTTT,CASSPPTGGSNQPQHF
TRBV9,TRBD2,TRBJ2-1,few,16,TGTGCCAGCAGCCCAAGACTAGCGGGGGGCTACAATGAGCAGTTCTTC,CASSPRLAGGYNEQFF
TRBV28,TRBD2,TRBJ2-1,NA,20,TGTGCCAGCAGGACTATCAGGGTAGCGGGAGTGCCCGGGGGCTACAATGAGCAGTTCTTC,CASRTIRVAGVPGGYNEQFF
TRBV4-1,NA,TRBJ2-1,NA,13,TGCGCCAGCAGCCAAGAGAGGCACAATGAGCAGTTCTTC,CASSQERHNEQFF
TRBV6-8,NA,TRBJ2-1,few,17,TGTGCCAGCCACACATTGGGGGTAGGGGGTTCCTACAATGAGCAGTTCTTC,CASHTLGVGGSYNEQFF
TRBV14,NA,TRBJ2-3,NA,12,TGTGCCAGCAGCCCAAACCTCCTCGGGCAGTATTTT,CASSPNLLGQYF
TRBV6-9,NA,TRBJ2-7,NA,11,TGTGCCAGCGGGAGAAATTACGAGCAGTACTTC,CASGRNYEQYF
TRBV15,TRBD1,TRBJ1-4,NA,16,TGTGCCACCAGCAGATTGACAGGGGGAGCTAATGAAAAACTGTTTTTT,CATSRLTGGANEKLFF
TRBV10-3,NA,TRBJ2-1,few,14,TGTGCCAGCTCCCCCGGGACGGACGACAATGAGCAGTTCTTC,CASSPGTDDNEQFF
TRBV6-8,NA,TRBJ1-2,NA,14,TGTGCCAGCAGTGAGGGGCCAGCGACCTATGGCTACACCTTC,CASSEGPATYGYTF
TRBV11-3,TRBD1,TRBJ2-7,NA,15,TGTGCCAGCAGCCCCAGGCCCCGAGGGGGCCACGAGCAGTACTTC,CASSPRPRGGHEQYF
TRBV6-8,NA,TRBJ2-7,few,13,TGTGCCAGCAGCCCCAAAACTTGGCTCGAGCAGTACTTC,CASSPKTWLEQYF
TRBV11-3,TRBD2,TRBJ2-5,NA,18,TGTGCCAGCAGCCGTCAAGGGACTAGCGGGGGCCTCCAAGAGACCCAGTACTTC,CASSRQGTSGGLQETQYF
TRBV9,NA,TRBJ1-4,NA,14,TGTGCCAGCAAGTCTAGCCTCAGTGATGAAAAACTGTTTTTT,CASKSSLSDEKLFF
TRBV19,NA,TRBJ1-1,large,15,TGTGCCAGTAGTATAGATAGACGGAAGAACACTGAAGCTTTCTTT,CASSIDRRKNTEAFF
TRBV5-1,TRBD2,TRBJ2-3,NA,16,TGCGCCAGCAGCGGGACTAGCGGTTCGCGCACAGATACGCAGTATTTT,CASSGTSGSRTDTQYF
TRBV9,NA,TRBJ1-2,NA,12,TGTGCCAGCAGCCCGGGTGTGGCTGGCTACACCTTC,CASSPGVAGYTF
TRBV14,TRBD1,TRBJ1-4,NA,17,TGTGCCAGCAGCCAAGGAGCGGGACAGCCATTGAATGAAAAACTGTTTTTT,CASSQGAGQPLNEKLFF
TRBV28,NA,TRBJ2-7,NA,13,TGTGCCAGCAGTTTCGGCGGATCCTACGAGCAGTACTTC,CASSFGGSYEQYF
TRBV9,NA,TRBJ2-1,few,15,TGTGCCAGCAGTGACCGGGGCCCCTCCTACAATGAGCAGTTCTTC,CASSDRGPSYNEQFF
TRBV14,NA,TRBJ1-4,NA,16,TGTGCCAGCAGCCAAGATGTAGGAGGGGCCGGAGAAAAACTGTTTTTT,CASSQDVGGAGEKLFF
TRBV6-8,TRBD1,TRBJ1-1,NA,15,TGTGCCAGCAGTGCGTGGACAGGGGGGAACACTGAAGCTTTCTTT,CASSAWTGGNTEAFF
TRBV19,NA,TRBJ2-2,NA,14,TGTGCCAGTACCCGTCCGGGGCTGGCCGGGGAGCTGTTTTTT,CASTRPGLAGELFF
TRBV28,NA,TRBJ1-5,NA,15,TGTGCCAGCAGGATGCGGGACGTAAGCAATCAGCCCCAGCATTTT,CASRMRDVSNQPQHF
TRBV18,NA,TRBJ2-3,NA,14,TGTGCCAGCTCACCAACAGAGGGCACAGATACGCAGTATTTT,CASSPTEGTDTQYF
TRBV9,NA,TRBJ2-7,NA,14,TGTGCCAGCAGTGAATTAGACAAAAGATACGAGCAGTACTTC,CASSELDKRYEQYF
TRBV15,NA,TRBJ1-3,few,15,TGTGCCACCAGCAGAGGGGCAGGGGTAGGAAACACCATATATTTT,CATSRGAGVGNTIYF
TRBV6-8,NA,TRBJ2-3,few,19,TGTGCCAGCAGTTACTCTTCCGCGAGTGTGGGCCCTCGCACAGATACGCAGTATTTT,CASSYSSASVGPRTDTQYF
TRBV28,TRBD1,TRBJ1-2,few,13,TGTGCCAGCAGCGCCGGGCAGGGGGATGGCTACACCTTC,CASSAGQGDGYTF
TRBV1,NA,TRBJ2-2,few,15,TGCGCCAGCAGCCAAGAGGGGGGCAGATCCGGGGAGCTGTTTTTT,CASSQEGGRSGELFF
TRBV30,TRBD1,TRBJ2-1,few,14,TGTGCCTGGAGTGTATGGGGACAGGGCAATGAGCAGTTCTTC,CAWSVWGQGNEQFF
TRBV11-3,TRBD1,TRBJ2-7,few,15,TGTGCCAGCAGCTTAGACCCGGGGACAGGGGTCGAGCAGTACTTC,CASSLDPGTGVEQYF
TRBV9,TRBD2,TRBJ2-1,medium-sized,13,TGTGCCAGCAGCGAACTAGGGAGGGATGAGCAGTTCTTC,CASSELGRDEQFF
TRBV7-6,NA,TRBJ2-3,NA,14,TGTGCCAGCAGCCTAGTCGGGGGCACAGATACGCAGTATTTT,CASSLVGGTDTQYF
TRBV30,NA,TRBJ2-3,few,13,TGTGCCTGGAGTCTTCCTCAGAGAGATACGCAGTATTTT,CAWSLPQRDTQYF